The 27 T cell receptor beta chains reported below all come from one sample, sequenced in a study of blood T cell repertoires in COVID-19. Here immunoSEQ multiplex PCR was the method, and the copy in TCRdb shows in-frame clones only, minus some. The sample lists 150,000 to 200,000 clones, under 85% occurring once. The sample was peripheral blood. These receptor sequences come from a woman older than 75 with acute or convalescent COVID-19.

The chain combines TRBV6-4 with TRBJ1-2; D is possibly TRBD1 (6 bases). The germline CDR1 and CDR2 sequences are MRHNA and SNTAGT. This CDR3 spans 15 amino acids. Trimming cost V 1 base and J 3 bases, with 12 bases left between them. CDR3 protein: CASSDFPDRDYGYTF. The CDR3 nucleotides read TGTGCCAGCAGTGACTTCCCGGACAGAGACTATGGCTACACCTTC.

The chain has TRBV19 and TRBJ1-2; D unresolved. CDR1 is LNHDA, CDR2 SQIVND, per germline (reference sequence). Trimming took 7 bases from V and 2 from J, leaving 17 bases between them. This CDR3 spans 15 amino acids. CDR3 sequence: CASTLPQRGNYGYTF. CDR3 nucleotide sequence: TGTGCCAGTACCCTCCCCCAGCGCGGAAACTATGGCTACACCTTC. Full variable domain (outside the CDR3, taken from reference TRBV19 and TRBJ1-2): DGGITQSPKYLFRKEGQNVTLSCEQNLNHDAMYWYRQDPGQGLRLIYYSQIVNDFQKGDIAEGYSVSREKKESFPLTVTSAQKNPTAFYLCASTLPQRGNYGYTFGSGTRLTVV.

This chain uses TRBV14 with TRBJ2-2; 7 bases match TRBD2. The germline V gene has CDR1 SGHDN and CDR2 FVKESK. V lost 3 bases, J lost 9 bases, and 13 bases stayed unmatched. This CDR3 contains 16 residues. CDR3 protein: CASSHNTGLPHRELFF. The CDR3, as DNA: TGTGCCAGCAGCCATAACACGGGACTACCTCATAGGGAGCTGTTTTTT.

This clone was counted a few times. The gene calls are TRBV19 and TRBJ1-5; D uncertain. V was clipped by 3 bases and J by 6 bases, with 18 bases between them. Germline lookup yields CDR1 LNHDA and CDR2 SQIVND (reference sequence). The CDR3 runs 16 residues. This CDR3 reads CASSIFHQGGSQPQHF. CDR3 in DNA: TGTGCCAGTAGTATTTTTCATCAAGGAGGGAGTCAGCCCCAGCATTTT.

The chain carries TRBV7-2 and TRBJ2-3; possible D gene TRBD1, 5 bases. Trimming shortened V by 5 bases and J by 4 bases, and 16 bases separated the two germline ends. There are 15 residues in the CDR3. Germline values: CDR1 SGHTA, CDR2 FQGNSA. DNA for the CDR3: TGTGCCAGCAGCCGCAGGGCGGCAGGAGCAGATACGCAGTATTTT. It specifies CASSRRAAGADTQYF.

The chain uses TRBV7-2 and TRBJ1-1; no clear D. V was trimmed by 4 bases and J by 5 bases, leaving 11 bases between them. Looked up from germline, CDR1 is SGHTA and CDR2 is FQGNSA. The CDR3 contains 13 residues. CDR3 protein: CASSSGPGTEAFF. The CDR3 DNA is TGTGCCAGCAGCTCTGGACCGGGGACTGAAGCTTTCTTT. Using reference TRBV7-2 and TRBJ1-1 for the parts outside the CDR3, the full variable domain is GAGVSQSPSNKVTEKGKDVELRCDPISGHTALYWYRQSLGQGLEFLIYFQGNSAPDKSGLPSDRFSAERTGGSVSTLTIQRTQQEDSAVYLCASSSGPGTEAFFGQGTRLTVV.

This chain joins TRBV5-1 and TRBJ2-3; tentatively, D is TRBD2 (6 bases). The CDR3 sequence is 16 residues long. Trimming took off 3 bases at V and 2 bases at J, with 16 bases between the two ends. Looked up from germline, CDR1 is SGHRS and CDR2 is YFSETQ. CDR3 region: CASSWDVGGLTDTQYF. In DNA form, the CDR3 reads TGCGCCAGCAGCTGGGACGTGGGGGGTCTCACAGATACGCAGTATTTT.

This clone was detected only once. The CDR3 nucleotides are TGTGCCAGCAGCCCCCCCCGAACAGGGTTCGACTACGAGCAGTACTTC. Amino acids: CASSPPRTGFDYEQYF. The chain employs TRBV7-9 and TRBJ2-7, with a possible D match to TRBD1 (6 bases). Germline CDR1 and CDR2: SEHNR and FQNEAQ (reference sequence). The CDR3 loop spans 16 amino acids. V lost 5 bases, J lost 3 bases, and 20 bases lay in between.

The V gene is TRBV30, the J gene TRBJ1-4, with D possibly TRBD1 on 6 matching bases. CDR1 and CDR2 (germline): GTSNPN, SVGIG (reference sequence). The CDR3 totals 15 residues. Deletions cut 2 bases from V and 8 bases from J, with 18 bases between. The CDR3 DNA reads as TGTGCCTGGAGTACTACACAGGGCGGGGGAGAAAAACTGTTTTTT. Translating it yields CAWSTTQGGGEKLFF.

The chain carries TRBV18 and TRBJ1-4; D gene ambiguous. Trimming left V 2 bases short and J 7 bases short, with 14 bases between. From germline, CDR1 is KGHSH and CDR2 LQKENI. This CDR3 has 15 amino acids. The CDR3: CASSPSGWQIEKLFF. CDR3 DNA sequence: TGTGCCAGCTCACCATCGGGTTGGCAGATTGAAAAACTGTTTTTT.

The rearrangement links TRBV5-6 to TRBJ2-1, with 8 bases lining up with TRBD2. Germline trimming cut 4 bases from V and 9 bases from J; bases unmatched to any gene: 12. The germline V gene has CDR1 SGHDT and CDR2 YYEEEE. The CDR3 has 15 amino acids. CDR3 in amino acids: CASSPGGDSWGEQFF. In DNA form, the CDR3 reads TGTGCCAGCAGCCCGGGGGGGGATAGCTGGGGTGAGCAGTTCTTC.

This clone turned up a few times. The chain is built from TRBV4-1 and TRBJ2-7; D perhaps matches TRBD2 (6 bases). V lost 0 bases and J 6 bases, leaving 18 bases between the germline ends. Looked up from germline, CDR1 is MGHRA and CDR2 is YSYEKL. CDR3 length equals 16 residues. The CDR3 sequence: CASSQEIVAVSSEQYF. Here the CDR3 DNA reads TGCGCCAGCAGCCAAGAGATTGTAGCGGTGAGCTCCGAGCAGTACTTC.

This chain uses TRBV15 with TRBJ2-5; D may be TRBD1 (6 bases). With 4 bases removed from V and 7 bases from J, the gap between germline ends came to 10 bases. Looked up from germline, CDR1 is LNHNV and CDR2 is YYDKDF (reference sequence). The CDR3 covers 12 residues. The CDR3 sequence: CATSTGEGTQYF. In DNA form, the CDR3 reads TGTGCCACCAGCACAGGGGAAGGGACCCAGTACTTC.

The chain combines TRBV30 with TRBJ1-5; TRBD1 matches at 9 bases. CDR1 is GTSNPN and CDR2 is SVGIG in the germline V gene (reference sequence). CDR3 size: 19 residues. V was pared by 0 bases and J by 0 bases, with 12 bases of the junction left unmatched. The CDR3 here is CAWSVSVDRGGYSNQPQHF. CDR3 coding DNA: TGTGCCTGGAGTGTAAGTGTCGACAGGGGGGGATATAGCAATCAGCCCCAGCATTTT.

This sequence joins TRBV7-6 and TRBJ2-3, with D possibly TRBD2 on 5 matching bases. V was clipped by 5 bases and J by 6 bases, with 12 bases between them. CDR1 and CDR2 from the germline V gene are SGHVS and FNYEAQ. The CDR3 is made up of 13 amino acids. This CDR3 is CASSLISGDTQYF. CDR3 DNA sequence: TGTGCCAGCAGCCTAATATCGGGGGATACGCAGTATTTT.

The chain has TRBV9 and TRBJ1-2; 7 bases agree with TRBD1. Germline V gene lookup returns CDR1 SGDLS and CDR2 YYNGEE. The ends lost 4 bases at V and 0 bases at J; junction bases unmatched: 3. CDR3 size: 14 residues. Here the CDR3 reads CASSKDRANYGYTF. The CDR3 bases are TGTGCCAGCAGCAAAGACAGGGCTAACTATGGCTACACCTTC.

This clone was observed a single time. The chain carries TRBV5-1 and TRBJ2-7; 7 bases are shared with TRBD1. The germline gives CDR1 SGHRS, CDR2 YFSETQ. This CDR3 is 17 amino acids long. V trimming: 0 bases; J trimming: 0 bases; junction bases outside the gene matches: 9. CDR3 protein: CASSLGGQVTSSYEQYF. The CDR3 DNA sequence: TGCGCCAGCAGCTTGGGTGGACAGGTTACCAGCTCCTACGAGCAGTACTTC.

The chain couples TRBV6-6 to TRBJ1-1, with D maybe TRBD1 (6 bases). The CDR3 extends over 15 amino acids. Germline CDR1 is MNHNY and CDR2 is SVGAGI (reference sequence). V was clipped by 2 bases and J by 1 base, with 11 bases between them. The CDR3: CASSYAGRGNTEAFF. As DNA, the CDR3 is TGTGCCAGCAGTTACGCGGGCAGGGGGAACACTGAAGCTTTCTTT.

The J gene is TRBJ2-5, the V gene TRBV10-3, with no clear D. Trimming took 4 bases from V and 5 from J, leaving 11 bases between them. CDR1 ENHRY and CDR2 SYGVKD come from the germline V gene. CDR3 length equals 13 residues. CDR3 sequence (DNA): TGTGCCATCAGTGGAGGTCCGCAGGAGACCCAGTACTTC. Translation gives CAISGGPQETQYF.

This rearrangement joins TRBV19 to TRBJ2-5, with 11 bases matching TRBD1. The V and J ends lost 6 bases and 2 bases, in that order; junction bases with no gene match: 2. This CDR3 has 14 residues. Germline CDR1 reads LNHDA; CDR2 reads SQIVND (reference sequence). In DNA form, the CDR3 reads TGTGCCAGTAGGGGGACAGGGGGACAAGAGACCCAGTACTTC. Translating gives CASRGTGGQETQYF.

The chain uses TRBV10-3 and TRBJ1-6; D perhaps matches TRBD1 (5 bases). V lost 6 bases, J lost 5 bases, and 20 bases lay in between. The CDR3 totals 17 residues. Germline V lookup: CDR1 ENHRY, CDR2 SYGVKD. The CDR3 DNA sequence: TGTGCCATCAGAGCAGGGTTTACCCAGCCAAATAATTCACCCCTCCACTTT. Its translation: CAIRAGFTQPNNSPLHF.

The rearrangement joins TRBV12-5 to TRBJ2-3, with 11 bases identical to TRBD2. Germline assignment: CDR1 LGHNT and CDR2 FRNRAP. With V trimmed by 3 bases and J by 3 bases, 5 bases remained unmatched. The CDR3 spans 16 residues. The CDR3 loop reads CASGFILAGGTDTQYF. The CDR3 DNA sequence: TGTGCTAGTGGTTTCATTTTAGCGGGAGGGACAGATACGCAGTATTTT.

The V and J genes are TRBV5-1 and TRBJ1-1; D is unresolved. V gave up 0 bases and J gave up 5 bases, with 11 bases separating them. CDR3 length: 14 amino acids. Germline V CDR1 and CDR2: SGHRS, YFSETQ. The CDR3 region is CASSLDLVGTEAFF. The CDR3 DNA reads TGCGCCAGCAGCTTGGATCTAGTTGGGACTGAAGCTTTCTTT.

The table lists this clone with a count of one. The chain joins TRBV10-2 to TRBJ1-2; 9 bases fit TRBD1. The V gene end was trimmed by 7 bases and the J gene end by 6 bases; junction bases not matched to a gene: 12. CDR3 length: 15 amino acids. The germline gives CDR1 WSHSY, CDR2 SAAADI. CDR3: CASIRGTGNLDGYTF. DNA of the CDR3: TGCGCCAGCATTCGAGGGACAGGGAACCTTGATGGCTACACCTTC.

The chain recombines TRBV18 with TRBJ2-7; a weak D match, TRBD2 (6 bases). Trimming shortened V by 6 bases and J by 2 bases, and 14 bases separated the two germline ends. This CDR3 contains 14 residues. CDR1 and CDR2 (germline): KGHSH, LQKENI. CDR3 sequence (DNA): TGTGCCAGCTCTCCTAGCGCGGAACCCTACGAGCAGTACTTC. This sequence encodes CASSPSAEPYEQYF. The complete variable domain, with remaining parts taken from reference TRBV18 and TRBJ2-7, reads NAGVMQNPRHLVRRRGQEARLRCSPMKGHSHVYWYRQLPEEGLKFMVYLQKENIIDESGMPKERFSAEFPKEGPSILRIQQVVRGDSAAYFCASSPSAEPYEQYFGPGTRLTVT.

The chain recombines TRBV7-2 with TRBJ2-2; 8 bases map to TRBD2. V dropped 5 bases and J dropped 3; count of bases not matched to a gene: 11. Germline V CDR1 and CDR2: SGHTA, FQGNSA. CDR3 length: 17 residues. CDR3 residues: CASSISGTRGDTGELFF. The DNA for the CDR3 is TGTGCCAGCAGCATATCCGGGACTAGGGGCGACACCGGGGAGCTGTTTTTT.

As to this clone: The identical CDR3 is also encoded by other nucleotide sequences in the sample. The rearrangement links TRBV12-3 or TRBV12-4 to TRBJ1-2, with D hard to call. The CDR3 has 13 residues. V lost 3 bases and J lost 2, with 7 bases in between. In nucleotides, the CDR3 is TGTGCCAGCAGTTTTGGGCAGAACTATGGCTACACCTTC. Its protein is CASSFGQNYGYTF.